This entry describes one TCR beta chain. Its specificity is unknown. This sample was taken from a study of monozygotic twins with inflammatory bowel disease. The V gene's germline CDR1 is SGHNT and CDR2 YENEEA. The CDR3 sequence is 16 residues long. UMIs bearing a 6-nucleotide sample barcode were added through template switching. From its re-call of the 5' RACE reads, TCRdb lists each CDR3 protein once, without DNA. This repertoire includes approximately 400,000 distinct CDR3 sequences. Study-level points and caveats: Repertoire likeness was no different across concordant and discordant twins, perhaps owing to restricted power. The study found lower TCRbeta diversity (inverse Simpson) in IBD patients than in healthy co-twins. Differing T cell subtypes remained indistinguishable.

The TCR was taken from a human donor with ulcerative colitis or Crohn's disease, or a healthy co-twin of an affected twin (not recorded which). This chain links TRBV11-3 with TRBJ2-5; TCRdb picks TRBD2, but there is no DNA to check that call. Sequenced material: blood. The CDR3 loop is CASSLHPAGLGGTQYF.